This T cell receptor beta chain originates from a study of tumor-infiltrating lymphocytes in primary liver carcinoma. Notes on the study in general: Tumor region pairs overlapped more than did tumor-adjacent and tumor-blood pairs.

Concerning this clonotype: The antigen is unknown. One end of the junction fails to match germline, which may point to a read error.

A primer matching the constant region was used to make TCR beta cDNA from approximately 520 ng of total RNA. Each TCR beta library was derived from three nested multiplex PCR rounds that employed slightly modified ARM-PCR. Each of the first two PCR rounds ran about 9 cycles with TRBV1-TRBV30 forward and C-beta reverse primers. TCRdb re-analysed the multiplex PCR reads in MiXCR, keeping a single row per CDR3 protein. The table lists 100,000 to 120,000 distinct CDR3 sequences, roughly 85% of them singletons, with approximately 20% in the top ten. The CDR3 runs 14 residues. Germline values: CDR1 MNHNY, CDR2 SVGAGI (reference sequence). It was from 20-30 mg of unsorted bulk tissue that RNA and DNA were co-extracted. The authors sampled five separate regions per tumor.

V is TRBV6-6 and J is TRBJ2-7; 8 nucleotides agree with TRBD2. Sequenced material: liver tumor tissue from sampling region 3. Subset given: tumor region T3, left-lateral pole. This receptor was identified in a man aged 40-49 years with primary liver carcinoma and hepatitis B virus infection. CDR3 bases: TGTGCTAACAGTTATGTACGGGAGGGTTACGAGCTGTACTTC. Protein product: CANSYVREGYELYF.